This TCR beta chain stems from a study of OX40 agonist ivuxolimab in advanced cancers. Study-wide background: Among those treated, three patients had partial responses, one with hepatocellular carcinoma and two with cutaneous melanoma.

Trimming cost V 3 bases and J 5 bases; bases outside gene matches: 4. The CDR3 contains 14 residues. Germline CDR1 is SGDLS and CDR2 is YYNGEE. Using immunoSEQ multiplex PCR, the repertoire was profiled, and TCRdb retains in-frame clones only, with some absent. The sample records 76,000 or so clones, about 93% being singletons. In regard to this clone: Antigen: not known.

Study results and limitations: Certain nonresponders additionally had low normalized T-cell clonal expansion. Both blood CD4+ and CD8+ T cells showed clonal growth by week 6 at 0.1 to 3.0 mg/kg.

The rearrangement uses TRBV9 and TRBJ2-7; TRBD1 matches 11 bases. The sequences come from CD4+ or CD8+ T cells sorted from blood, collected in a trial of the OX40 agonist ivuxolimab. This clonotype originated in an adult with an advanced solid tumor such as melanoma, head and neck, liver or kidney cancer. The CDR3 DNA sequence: TGTGCCAGCAGCGCACGGGACAGGGGGAACGAGCAGTACTTC. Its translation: CASSARDRGNEQYF. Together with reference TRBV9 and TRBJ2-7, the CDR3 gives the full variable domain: DSGVTQTPKHLITATGQRVTLRCSPRSGDLSVYWYQQSLDQGLQFLIQYYNGEERAKGNILERFSAQQFPDLHSELNLSSLELGDSALYFCASSARDRGNEQYFGPGTRLTVT.